The entry below gives a single TCR beta chain sequence along with its context. RNA in amounts of about 0.5 to 1 ug was reverse transcribed with random hexamers. TCRdb redid the calling of the immunoSEQ multiplex PCR reads with MiXCR, one entry per CDR3 protein. The sample has over 150,000 distinct CDR3 sequences; roughly 94% are singletons. This specimen belongs to a study of CD8 T cells in Susac syndrome. TCR beta sequencing covered blood CD8+ and CD4+ T cells. Definite or probable Susac syndrome was diagnosed using recently defined diagnostic criteria. The germline V gene encodes CDR1 SGHTA and CDR2 FQGNSA. There are 16 residues in the CDR3. V lost 5 bases, J lost 6 bases, and 12 bases stayed unmatched.

This TCR was sampled from a human donor with Susac syndrome. The V and J genes are TRBV7-2 and TRBJ2-1, with 8 bases aligning to TRBD1. Sequencing was done on a sample of CD4+ T cells from PBMCs. The CDR3 sequence: CASSLIGRGLGNEQFF. As DNA, the CDR3 is TGTGCCAGCAGCCTTATAGGCAGGGGGCTTGGCAATGAGCAGTTCTTC. Looking up the rest from reference TRBV7-2 and TRBJ2-1 gives the full variable domain: GAGVSQSPSNKVTEKGKDVELRCDPISGHTALYWYRQSLGQGLEFLIYFQGNSAPDKSGLPSDRFSAERTGGSVSTLTIQRTQQEDSAVYLCASSLIGRGLGNEQFFGPGTRLTVL.